This entry is about one T cell receptor beta chain. No antigen is known for it. Within one base of it there is no much larger clone, and no base qualities were kept. CDR1 and CDR2 were assigned from the germline V gene as MDHEN and SYDVKM. V sheds 7 bases and J sheds 0 bases, leaving 14 bases between their ends. Reading from cysteine to phenylalanine, the CDR3 counts 15 amino acids. This entry keeps only the CDR3 DNA: 45 bases, framed from base 1. These data belong to a study of CD8 T cells in Susac syndrome (dated by TCRdb to about 2019). General notes on the study: Repertoire sequencing was used to test whether CD8+ T cell activation and differentiation in Susac syndrome was antigen driven. The study compared CD8+ T cell repertoire clonality among roughly 12 healthy donors, around 14 Susac syndrome patients and approximately 16 multiple sclerosis patients.

Peripheral blood CD8+ and CD4+ T cells from healthy donors, Susac syndrome patients and multiple sclerosis patients were profiled using high-throughput TCR beta sequencing. Multiple sclerosis controls were treatment-naive patients with stable or active relapsing-remitting disease fulfilling revised McDonald criteria. CD8+ TEMRA cells were enriched by FACS, while bulk CD8+ and CD4+ T cells were purified by magnetic negative isolation. Blood was drawn into EDTA tubes, processed within 24 hours, and PBMCs were isolated by density gradient centrifugation. PBMCs intended for TCR sequencing were cryopreserved in liquid nitrogen and were subsequently thawed in a 37 degrees C water bath. The sorted or isolated CD4+, CD8+ and CD8+ TEMRA cells had a purity of 90% or higher. RNA was extracted with the RNeasy kit and roughly 0.5 to 1 ug was reverse transcribed using random hexamers. TCR beta CDR3 regions were amplified with the immunoSEQ multiplex PCR assay covering 54 Vbeta and 13 Jbeta segments. To correct PCR amplification bias, a synthetic template baseline was used for both primer optimization and computational correction. The paper's data handling went like this. Reads were annotated to V, D and J genes according to IMGT and were analyzed with immunoSEQ Analyzer, with only productive sequences retained. Clonality was calculated as one minus the Shannon entropy normalized by log2 of the number of productive unique sequences. Public and private clones were assessed among the 100 most prevalent clones of each patient and control. Clones were defined as Susac-specific when absent from the healthy and MS cohorts, from over 950 published viral clones and from other ImmuneACCESS disease sequences. The public reads were reanalyzed by TCRdb: fastp trimming at Q25, MiXCR alignment, in-frame beta chains only. All rows with the same CDR3 protein become a single entry with the most common DNA and genes. The V and J calls come from TCRdb's annotation, not from the publication. For this sample there are about 300,000 distinct CDR3 sequences; 85% appear just once. Jointly, the top ten make up roughly 0.21% of the sample.

Paper-wide results and their limitations: The number of individuals in the TCR sequencing and HLA analysis was recognized as being relatively small.

Sequenced material: CD8+ T cells from PBMCs. The rearrangement combines TRBV28 with TRBJ2-3, with the D gene not clear enough to name. This receptor was taken from a human donor with multiple sclerosis. The nucleotide sequence reads as follows: TGTGCCAGCAACACCCTAGAGACTAGCACAGATACGCAGTATTTT. This translates into CASNTLETSTDTQYF.